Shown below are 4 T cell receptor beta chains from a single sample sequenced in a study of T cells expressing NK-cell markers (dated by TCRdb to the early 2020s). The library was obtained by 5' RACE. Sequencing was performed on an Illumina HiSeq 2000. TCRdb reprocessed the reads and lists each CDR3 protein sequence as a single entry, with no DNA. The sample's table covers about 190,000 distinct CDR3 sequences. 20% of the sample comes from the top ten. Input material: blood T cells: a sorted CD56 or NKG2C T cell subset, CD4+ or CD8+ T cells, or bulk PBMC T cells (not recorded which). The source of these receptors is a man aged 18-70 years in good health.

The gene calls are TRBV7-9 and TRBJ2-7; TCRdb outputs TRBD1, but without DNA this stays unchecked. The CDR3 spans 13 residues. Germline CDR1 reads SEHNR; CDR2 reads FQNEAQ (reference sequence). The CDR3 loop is CASSIGQGYEQYF.

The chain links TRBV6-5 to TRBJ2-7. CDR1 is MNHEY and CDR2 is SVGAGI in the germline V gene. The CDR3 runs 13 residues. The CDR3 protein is CASSYGQMSEQYF.

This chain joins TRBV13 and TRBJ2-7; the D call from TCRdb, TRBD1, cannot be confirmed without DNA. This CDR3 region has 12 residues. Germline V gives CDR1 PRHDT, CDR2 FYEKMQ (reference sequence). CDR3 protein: CASSRQSDEQYF.

The CDR3 sequence is CASGLVVTHYSSYEQYF. The rearrangement joins TRBV12-5 to TRBJ2-7. The CDR3 has 17 amino acids. The germline CDR1 and CDR2 sequences are LGHNT and FRNRAP.